The 27 T cell receptor beta chains in this list originate from one sample, sequenced in a study of T cell repertoires in cytomegalovirus infection. TCRdb recomputed calls from the reads with MiXCR, one row per CDR3 protein. The sample lists about 900,000 distinct CDR3 sequences, 30% to 40% occurring once. Their recognized antigens are unknown. Here the sequenced sample was cultured CD8+ T cells from PBMCs, taken from culture after CMV antigen stimulation. The receptors shown here come from a human donor in good health (CMV status not recorded). Some clones in this sample may be carry-over from other donors' samples.

This clonotype was detected a few times. V gene TRBV3-1 combines with J gene TRBJ2-3; D ambiguous. CDR1 is LGHDT, CDR2 YNNKEL, per germline (reference sequence). This CDR3 is built from 12 residues. V shed 1 base and J shed 4 bases, with 3 bases lying between them. The CDR3 region is CASSQVPDTQYF. CDR3 nucleotide sequence: TGTGCCAGCAGCCAAGTACCAGATACGCAGTATTTT.

The chain employs TRBV5-1 and TRBJ1-2; D possibly corresponds to TRBD1 (5 bases). V was shortened by 4 bases and J by 6 bases, with 19 bases between the two germline ends. The germline V gene has CDR1 SGHRS and CDR2 YFSETQ. There are 15 residues in the CDR3. The CDR3 is CASSPKREDTDGYTF. The CDR3 bases are TGCGCCAGCAGCCCAAAACGGGAGGACACTGATGGCTACACCTTC. Full variable domain (outside the CDR3, taken from reference TRBV5-1 and TRBJ1-2): KAGVTQTPRYLIKTRGQQVTLSCSPISGHRSVSWYQQTPGQGLQFLFEYFSETQRNKGNFPGRFSGRQFSNSRSEMNVSTLELGDSALYLCASSPKREDTDGYTFGSGTRLTVV.

The CDR3 DNA follows: TGTGCCAGCAGTGACAGTCAGGGAAGGGGTCAGCCCCAGCATTTT. Protein product: CASSDSQGRGQPQHF. V gene TRBV25-1 combines with J gene TRBJ1-5; a weak D match, TRBD1 (5 bases). There are 15 residues in the CDR3. V lost 3 bases and J lost 6, with 15 bases in between. Per germline, CDR1 MGHDK and CDR2 SYGVNS.

V usage is TRBV4-2 and J usage is TRBJ2-7; no clear D. Germline V CDR1 and CDR2: LGHNA, YNFKEQ. There are 13 residues in the CDR3. The V end was cut by 0 bases, the J end by 4 bases, with 7 bases between. CDR3: CASSQDQSYEQYF. The CDR3 DNA sequence: TGTGCCAGCAGCCAAGATCAATCGTACGAGCAGTACTTC.

The chain couples TRBV7-9 to TRBJ1-2; 7 nucleotides align to TRBD1. Trimming took 5 bases from V and 4 from J; bases not matched to a gene: 10. There are 15 residues in the CDR3. Germline V gene sequence: CDR1 SEHNR, CDR2 FQNEAQ (reference sequence). CDR3 bases: TGTGCCAGCAGCACCAGGGGACAGCAAGCCTATGGCTACACCTTC. This gives the protein CASSTRGQQAYGYTF.

This clonotype was seen ten or more times. This chain links TRBV27 with TRBJ2-1, with 8 bases identical to TRBD1. V lost 0 bases and J lost 7; bases outside the gene matches: 2. CDR3 size: 14 residues. Germline-derived CDR1 and CDR2 are MNHEY and SMNVEV (reference sequence). The CDR3 reads CASSLSRTGNEQFF. In nucleotides, the CDR3 is TGTGCCAGCAGTTTATCGAGGACAGGGAATGAGCAGTTCTTC.

This clonotype was seen only a few times. This CDR3 is CASSDKGLAGLYEQYV. CDR3 coding DNA: TGTGCCAGCAGCGATAAGGGACTAGCGGGTTTGTACGAGCAGTACGTC. V usage is TRBV7-8 and J usage is TRBJ2-7; 12 nucleotides agree with TRBD2. The CDR3 runs to 16 residues. The ends lost 5 bases at V and 4 bases at J; junction bases unmatched: 9. CDR1 and CDR2 from the germline V gene are SGHVS and FQNEAQ.

This clonotype was seen a handful of times. V and J are TRBV9 and TRBJ1-3; 8 bases are a match to TRBD1. The CDR3 covers 15 residues. Looked up from germline, CDR1 is SGDLS and CDR2 is YYNGEE. V lost 3 bases, J lost 4 bases, and 6 bases stayed unmatched. Here the CDR3 reads CASSARDRPGNTIYF. The CDR3 bases are TGTGCCAGCAGCGCTCGGGACAGGCCAGGAAACACCATATATTTT.

The chain employs TRBV29-1 and TRBJ1-4; D is ambiguous. CDR3 length: 13 amino acids. The V end was cut by 6 bases, the J end by 7 bases, with 15 bases between. Germline V gene data show CDR1 as SQVTM and CDR2 as ANQGSEA. Here the CDR3 DNA reads TGCAGCGTCCTTAGTTTCACGAGTGAAAAACTGTTTTTT. Encoded protein: CSVLSFTSEKLFF. Looking up the rest from reference TRBV29-1 and TRBJ1-4 gives the full variable domain: SAVISQKPSRDICQRGTSLTIQCQVDSQVTMMFWYRQQPGQSLTLIATANQGSEATYESGFVIDKFPISRPNLTFSTLTVSNMSPEDSSIYLCSVLSFTSEKLFFGSGTQLSVL.

The chain joins TRBV5-1 to TRBJ2-7; 8 nucleotides match TRBD1. Looked up from germline, CDR1 is SGHRS and CDR2 is YFSETQ. The length of the CDR3 is 14 residues. Unmatched junction bases numbered 10, after V lost 7 bases and J lost 4 bases. CDR3 nucleotide sequence: TGCGCCAGCGGTCGAGGACAGGGATCTTACGAGCAGTACTTC. Residues: CASGRGQGSYEQYF.

This clonotype was counted between two and nine times. The genes are TRBV27 and TRBJ1-1; TRBD1 might be the D (5 bases). Trimming left V 3 bases short and J 0 bases short, with 14 bases between. Germline values: CDR1 MNHEY, CDR2 SMNVEV (reference sequence). This CDR3 is built from 16 residues. CDR3 protein: CASSLNRKRMNTEAFF. Here the CDR3 DNA reads TGTGCCAGCAGTTTGAACAGGAAGCGAATGAACACTGAAGCTTTCTTT.

The chain uses TRBV7-6 and TRBJ1-2; D is perhaps TRBD1 (6 bases). CDR1 and CDR2 (germline): SGHVS, FNYEAQ. Trimming removed 1 base from V and 8 bases from J, with 17 bases in between. The CDR3 spans 15 residues. In nucleotides, the CDR3 is TGTGCCAGCAGCTTAGACGGAGGGGGGCTCGGGGGCTACACCTTC. Encoded protein: CASSLDGGGLGGYTF.

This clonotype was detected only a few times. The J gene is TRBJ2-1, the V gene TRBV12-3 or TRBV12-4; tentatively, D is TRBD1 or TRBD2 (6 bases each). This CDR3 region has 19 residues. Trimming removed 3 bases from V and 4 bases from J, with 25 bases in between. CDR3 nucleotide sequence: TGTGCCAGCAGTTTTCGATCGGGGGCCGGGGGTCCACTTTACAATGAGCAGTTCTTC. Translating gives CASSFRSGAGGPLYNEQFF.

The chain is built from TRBV6-1 and TRBJ2-1; D gene uncertain. The germline CDR1 and CDR2 sequences are MNHNS and SASEGT. The V end was cut by 5 bases, the J end by 12 bases, with 14 bases between. The CDR3 totals 12 residues. CDR3 sequence reads: CASSSAPYGQFF. The CDR3 DNA is TGTGCCAGCAGTTCGGCGCCCTATGGGCAGTTCTTC.

The rearrangement links TRBV20-1 to TRBJ1-5, with D maybe TRBD1 (5 bases). V gave up 6 bases and J gave up 1 base, with 16 bases separating them. Germline loops: CDR1 DFQATT, CDR2 SNEGSKA (reference sequence). The CDR3 covers 15 residues. The CDR3 reads CSAERGVRSNQPQHF. DNA for the CDR3: TGCAGTGCCGAGAGAGGGGTGAGAAGCAATCAGCCCCAGCATTTT.

Only a few counts were recorded for this clonotype. This sequence joins TRBV11-2 and TRBJ1-2; D is possibly TRBD1 (5 bases). Looked up from germline, CDR1 is SGHAT and CDR2 is FQNNGV. This CDR3 is built from 15 residues. Trimming shortened V by 1 base and J by 8 bases, and 17 bases separated the two germline ends. CDR3 DNA: TGTGCCAGCAGCTTAGTTGCTGACCGGTCAGGGGGCTACACCTTC. Amino acids: CASSLVADRSGGYTF.

This clonotype was picked up a small number of times. J is TRBJ1-5 and V is TRBV6-1, with 7 bases matching TRBD1. Germline V CDR1 and CDR2: MNHNS, SASEGT. V trimming: 5 bases; J trimming: 9 bases; junction bases outside the gene matches: 1. The CDR3 covers 11 residues. CDR3: CASSQGGPQHF. DNA for the CDR3: TGTGCCAGCAGTCAGGGGGGGCCCCAGCATTTT.

The chain is built from TRBV27 and TRBJ2-3, with no clear D. Germline CDR1 MNHEY, CDR2 SMNVEV (reference sequence). Deletions cut 11 bases from V and 1 base from J, with 13 bases between. The length of the CDR3 is 13 residues. CDR3 DNA: TGTGCCGTTTACGGACCTGGCACAGATACGCAGTATTTT. Translated: CAVYGPGTDTQYF.

This clonotype has just one count. A much more abundant neighbour one base away suggests this may be a read error. The chain combines TRBV27 with TRBJ1-5; D is possibly TRBD1 (6 bases). V was trimmed by 7 bases and J by 6 bases, leaving 10 bases between them. The CDR3 length is 12 residues. Germline V CDR1 and CDR2: MNHEY, SMNVEV (reference sequence). Here the CDR3 DNA reads TGTGCCAGCACGACAGGTCCTCAGCCCCAGCATTTT. Encoded protein: CASTTGPQPQHF.

The chain is built from TRBV5-4 and TRBJ2-3; D possibly corresponds to TRBD2 (5 bases). CDR3 length: 19 residues. Trimming removed 4 bases from V and 0 bases from J, with 24 bases in between. Per germline, CDR1 SGHNT and CDR2 YYREEE (reference sequence). The chain's CDR3 is CASSGPGSDRPSSTDTQYF. The CDR3 DNA reads TGTGCCAGCAGCGGTCCGGGATCGGACCGACCATCTAGCACAGATACGCAGTATTTT. The full variable domain, completed using reference TRBV5-4 and TRBJ2-3, is ETGVTQSPTHLIKTRGQQVTLRCSSQSGHNTVSWYQQALGQGPQFIFQYYREEENGRGNFPPRFSGLQFPNYSSELNVNALELDDSALYLCASSGPGSDRPSSTDTQYFGPGTRLTVL.

This clonotype has a handful of counts. V and J are TRBV7-9 and TRBJ1-1; possible D gene TRBD1, 6 bases. V lost 5 bases to trimming and J lost 1 base, with 14 bases between them. From germline, CDR1 is SEHNR and CDR2 FQNEAQ (reference sequence). This CDR3 contains 15 residues. The chain's CDR3 is CASSPGGGANTEAFF. As DNA, the CDR3 is TGTGCCAGCAGCCCCGGGGGGGGCGCGAACACTGAAGCTTTCTTT.

The chain couples TRBV7-2 to TRBJ2-5; 9 bases are a match to TRBD2. Unmatched junction bases numbered 12, after V lost 1 base and J lost 3 bases. The CDR3 extends over 18 amino acids. Germline V gene data show CDR1 as SGHTA and CDR2 as FQGNSA. In DNA form, the CDR3 reads TGTGCCAGCAGCTTAGTTAGCCTAGCGGGGCCTAGGGAAGAGACCCAGTACTTC. Translating gives CASSLVSLAGPREETQYF.

This clonotype was observed a few times. CDR3 region: CASSQDTTEAFF. The CDR3 DNA sequence: TGTGCCAGCAGCCAAGATACGACTGAAGCTTTCTTT. The chain links TRBV4-2 to TRBJ1-1; D call uncertain. Trimming stripped 0 bases from V and 5 bases from J, with 4 bases between. The length of the CDR3 is 12 residues. Germline V gene lookup returns CDR1 LGHNA and CDR2 YNFKEQ.

This clonotype came up a few times. V gene TRBV12-3 or TRBV12-4 combines with J gene TRBJ2-5; TRBD1 aligns across 11 bases. The V and J ends lost 3 bases and 4 bases, in that order; junction bases with no gene match: 7. This CDR3 is built from 16 residues. The CDR3 DNA reads as TGTGCCAGCAGTTTGGCGGACAGGGGGCTACCAGAGACCCAGTACTTC. Amino acid sequence: CASSLADRGLPETQYF.

About this clonotype itself: This may come from a read error, since a much larger clone is one base off. The chain is built from TRBV11-2 and TRBJ1-1; D is undetermined. Between the trimmed V and J ends, which lost 6 bases and 3 bases, there was a span of 5 bases. Germline V CDR1 and CDR2: SGHAT, FQNNGV. This CDR3 comprises 11 residues. The CDR3: CASRRDTEAFF. CDR3 in DNA: TGTGCCAGCAGGAGGGACACTGAAGCTTTCTTT.

V is TRBV20-1 and J is TRBJ2-7; the D is unclear. The CDR3 consists of 14 residues. CDR1 DFQATT and CDR2 SNEGSKA come from the germline V gene (reference sequence). Trimming took 5 bases from V and 2 from J, leaving 16 bases between them. CDR3 amino acids: CSAPLVGAPYEQYV. The CDR3 DNA reads TGCAGTGCTCCGTTGGTGGGTGCCCCCTACGAGCAGTACGTC.

As regards this clonotype: A much more abundant neighbour one base away suggests this may be a read error. This chain links TRBV6-8 with TRBJ1-1; TRBD1 might be the D (5 bases). V lost 10 bases to trimming and J lost 5 bases, with 8 bases between them. This CDR3 has 10 amino acids. The germline gives CDR1 MNHGY, CDR2 SAAAGT. The CDR3 nucleotides read TGTGCCACAGGGACGACTGAAGCTTTCTTT. Translating gives CATGTTEAFF.